The 21 T cell receptor beta chains listed next were all sequenced from one sample in a study of T cell responses to AZD1222 COVID-19 vaccine. This table comes from immunoSEQ multiplex PCR, and its TCRdb copy is limited to in-frame clones, with some not included. Here the sample spans 200,000 to 250,000 clones, roughly 94% being singletons. Sequenced here: peripheral blood, sampled 28 days after the second dose of the MenACWY control vaccine. These receptors were collected from an adult who received the MenACWY meningococcal vaccine as a control.

The chain uses TRBV12-3 or TRBV12-4 and TRBJ2-5; D is unresolved. The CDR3 sequence is 13 residues long. V was pared by 6 bases and J by 1 base, with 9 bases between. This CDR3 is CASRSGAQETQYF. The CDR3 DNA reads as TGTGCCAGCAGGTCTGGCGCCCAAGAGACCCAGTACTTC.

In nucleotides, the CDR3 is TGTGCCAGCAGCTCGGACCTTAATCAGCCCCAGCATTTT. Its protein product is CASSSDLNQPQHF. The gene calls are TRBV7-9 and TRBJ1-5; D gene ambiguous. CDR1 is SEHNR, CDR2 FQNEAQ, per germline (reference sequence). CDR3 length: 13 amino acids. With 4 bases removed from V and 4 bases from J, the gap between germline ends came to 8 bases.

The chain links TRBV7-3 to TRBJ1-5; D remains unclear. The CDR3 contains 13 residues. Trimming took off 0 bases at V and 6 bases at J, with 6 bases between the two ends. The germline gives CDR1 SGHTA, CDR2 FQGTGA. The CDR3 is CASSLTSGQPQHF. CDR3 nucleotides: TGTGCCAGCAGCTTAACGTCGGGTCAGCCCCAGCATTTT.

This chain joins TRBV6-5 and TRBJ1-1, with D hard to call. Germline V lookup: CDR1 MNHEY, CDR2 SVGAGI. This CDR3 has 13 residues. With 10 bases removed from V and 4 bases from J, the gap between germline ends came to 16 bases. The CDR3 DNA reads TGTGCCACCCAGGCATTTCTCGCCACTGAAGCTTTCTTT. This translates into CATQAFLATEAFF.

This chain links TRBV6-5 with TRBJ2-1; 8 nucleotides match TRBD2. The CDR3 runs to 15 residues. Germline CDR1 reads MNHEY; CDR2 reads SVGAGI. Trimming removed 6 bases from V and 3 bases from J; junction bases left unmatched: 7. The CDR3 DNA follows: TGTGCCAGCAGCCCCAGCGGGGGTGGCTACAATGAGCAGTTCTTC. It is translated as CASSPSGGGYNEQFF.

This chain joins TRBV5-6 and TRBJ1-5; 9 nucleotides align to TRBD1. CDR3 length equals 17 residues. The germline CDR1 and CDR2 sequences are SGHDT and YYEEEE. The V gene end was trimmed by 1 base and the J gene end by 0 bases; junction bases not matched to a gene: 5. Written as DNA, the CDR3 is TGTGCCAGCAGCTTGCTCGGACAGGGGCATAGCAATCAGCCCCAGCATTTT. Residues: CASSLLGQGHSNQPQHF. Full variable domain (missing parts from reference TRBV5-6 and TRBJ1-5): DAGVTQSPTHLIKTRGQQVTLRCSPKSGHDTVSWYQQALGQGPQFIFQYYEEEERQRGNFPDRFSGHQFPNYSSELNVNALLLGDSALYLCASSLLGQGHSNQPQHFGDGTRLSIL.

The chain links TRBV2 to TRBJ2-7; the D gene is possibly TRBD1 (6 bases). CDR3 length: 16 residues. The germline CDR1 and CDR2 sequences are SNHLY and FYNNEI. Deletions cut 3 bases from V and 1 base from J, with 16 bases between. This CDR3 is CASSDPGGTQSYEQYF. The CDR3 bases are TGTGCCAGCAGTGACCCCGGTGGGACACAATCCTACGAGCAGTACTTC.

The V and J genes are TRBV28 and TRBJ2-7; no firm D call. The germline V and J ends were trimmed by 4 bases and 1 base, with 5 bases remaining between them. The CDR3 loop spans 12 amino acids. Germline V gene lookup returns CDR1 MDHEN and CDR2 SYDVKM. The DNA of the CDR3 is TGTGCCAGCAGTTATCCTTCCTACGAGCAGTACTTC. Amino acid sequence: CASSYPSYEQYF.

This rearrangement joins TRBV28 to TRBJ1-6; TRBD1 is a possible D gene (5 bases). The CDR3 consists of 15 residues. The germline gives CDR1 MDHEN, CDR2 SYDVKM. V was shortened by 5 bases and J by 5 bases, with 13 bases between the two germline ends. The CDR3 nucleotides are TGTGCCAGCAGTCTCCGGACATCTAATAATTCACCCCTCCACTTT. The encoded protein is CASSLRTSNNSPLHF.

V and J are TRBV6-5 and TRBJ2-4; D may correspond to TRBD1 or TRBD2 (5 bases each). The CDR3 has 13 residues. Trimming took off 6 bases at V and 5 bases at J, with 11 bases between the two ends. CDR1 is MNHEY and CDR2 is SVGAGI in the germline V gene. In DNA, the CDR3 is TGTGCCAGCAGGAGGGGCCCGCAAAACATTCAGTACTTC. Translation: CASRRGPQNIQYF.

The V and J genes are TRBV2 and TRBJ2-5; 9 nucleotides agree with TRBD1. J gave up 5 bases and V 7 bases, and 8 bases lay outside the gene matches. CDR1 SNHLY and CDR2 FYNNEI come from the germline V gene. The CDR3 length is 14 residues. The CDR3 sequence is CASNVDRGRETQYF. The CDR3 nucleotides read TGTGCCAGCAACGTGGACAGGGGTCGGGAGACCCAGTACTTC.

This rearrangement joins TRBV6-2 or TRBV6-3 to TRBJ1-6; tentatively, D is TRBD1 (5 bases). Trimming removed 2 bases at V and 8 bases at J, with 10 bases between. The length of the CDR3 is 14 residues. Germline V lookup: CDR1 MNHEY, CDR2 SVGEGT. CDR3 amino acids: CASSYGRGDSPLHF. The CDR3 DNA follows: TGTGCCAGCAGTTACGGACGGGGGGATTCACCCCTCCACTTT.

The V call is TRBV18, the J call TRBJ2-1; D is ambiguous. CDR1 and CDR2 (germline): KGHSH, LQKENI. This CDR3 is built from 14 residues. With 3 bases removed from V and 0 bases from J, the gap between germline ends came to 6 bases. The CDR3 DNA sequence: TGTGCCAGCTCACCCACAAACTCCTACAATGAGCAGTTCTTC. Translated, it gives CASSPTNSYNEQFF.

The V and J genes are TRBV2 and TRBJ2-7, with a possible D match to TRBD2 (6 bases). Germline V gene data show CDR1 as SNHLY and CDR2 as FYNNEI. V was trimmed by 7 bases and J by 2 bases, leaving 15 bases between them. This CDR3 has 14 amino acids. This CDR3 is CASTAGSKTYEQYF. As DNA, the CDR3 is TGTGCCAGCACTGCGGGGTCGAAAACCTACGAGCAGTACTTC.

The V and J genes are TRBV5-4 and TRBJ2-3; TRBD1 aligns across 10 bases. The CDR3 contains 16 residues. The V gene's germline CDR1 is SGHNT and CDR2 YYREEE (reference sequence). After removal of 2 bases from V and 3 bases from J, the junction contained 6 bases not matched to a gene. The CDR3 region is CASSFYGQGVTDTQYF. The CDR3 coding sequence is TGTGCCAGCAGCTTCTACGGACAGGGGGTTACAGATACGCAGTATTTT.

This chain links TRBV7-9 with TRBJ1-2; no reliable D call. V gave up 0 bases and J gave up 3 bases, with 11 bases separating them. This CDR3 is built from 15 residues. From germline, CDR1 is SEHNR and CDR2 FQNEAQ (reference sequence). The CDR3 DNA reads TGTGCCAGCAGCTTAGCGTCGCCAGGAGACTATGGCTACACCTTC. The encoded protein is CASSLASPGDYGYTF.

This clone occurred a few times. This chain uses TRBV11-2 with TRBJ2-4; 12 bases are shared with TRBD2. V was clipped by 4 bases and J by 7 bases; unmatched bases: 14. The CDR3 has 18 amino acids. In germline, CDR1 is SGHAT, CDR2 FQNNGV. CDR3 DNA: TGTGCCAGCAGCTCCAAGCGCCGCCTAGCGGGGGGGCTGAACATTCAGTACTTC. Translating gives CASSSKRRLAGGLNIQYF.

The V call is TRBV29-1, the J call TRBJ1-2, with D possibly TRBD1 on 5 matching bases. The germline V gene has CDR1 SQVTM and CDR2 ANQGSEA. The CDR3 is 13 amino acids. The germline V and J ends were trimmed by 4 bases and 6 bases, with 15 bases remaining between them. CDR3 in DNA: TGCAGCGTTGGTTGGCAGGGAACTCATGGCTACACCTTC. Its protein product is CSVGWQGTHGYTF.

This rearrangement joins TRBV3-1 (or the pseudogene TRBV3-2) to TRBJ2-1; 9 positions agree with TRBD2. Germline V lookup: CDR1 LGHDT, CDR2 YNNKEL (reference sequence). The CDR3 extends over 18 amino acids. V trimming: 0 bases; J trimming: 6 bases; junction bases outside the gene matches: 12. In DNA form, the CDR3 reads TGTGCCAGCAGCCAAGATGGTCCCGCGGGAGGGCCGAGCAATGAGCAGTTCTTC. It translates to CASSQDGPAGGPSNEQFF.

This clone has a single count. The gene calls are TRBV19 and TRBJ1-5; D may be TRBD1 (5 bases). The CDR3 contains 15 residues. Trimming stripped 8 bases from V and 0 bases from J, with 14 bases between. Germline V lookup: CDR1 LNHDA, CDR2 SQIVND (reference sequence). The chain's CDR3 is CASALRENSNQPQHF. Written as DNA, the CDR3 is TGTGCCAGTGCCCTCAGGGAAAATAGCAATCAGCCCCAGCATTTT.

V gene TRBV7-3 combines with J gene TRBJ2-1; the match to TRBD2 covers 12 bases. The CDR3 contains 15 residues. Germline V gives CDR1 SGHTA, CDR2 FQGTGA. V lost 5 bases, J lost 12 bases, and 11 bases stayed unmatched. DNA for the CDR3: TGTGCCAGCAGCCCCAGCCGACTAGCGGGGGCGGTGCAGTTCTTC. This sequence encodes CASSPSRLAGAVQFF.